A single sample gave rise to the 5 T cell receptor beta chains below, sequenced in a study of blood T cell repertoires in COVID-19. Profiling relied on immunoSEQ multiplex PCR, and the TCRdb table lists in-frame clones only, not all of them. The profile shows 350,000 to 400,000 clones, around 87% of them singletons. The sample taken for sequencing was PBMCs or T cells enriched from blood (not recorded which). These receptors were collected from a man aged 40-55 years in a cohort exposed to, infected with or recovered from COVID-19 (not recorded which).

The rearrangement joins TRBV6-5 to TRBJ2-7, with TRBD2 matching over 7 bases. CDR1 MNHEY and CDR2 SVGAGI come from the germline V gene. This CDR3 spans 16 amino acids. V lost 0 bases and J lost 0; bases outside the gene matches: 5. The DNA for the CDR3 is TGTGCCAGCAGTTACTCGGGGCGGGGGAACTCCTACGAGCAGTACTTC. Translated: CASSYSGRGNSYEQYF.

In its sample, this clone was seen once. The CDR3 coding sequence is TGTGCCAGCAGTGAGGGACAGGGGAACAATCAGCCCCAGCATTTT. Translation: CASSEGQGNNQPQHF. This rearrangement joins TRBV6-1 to TRBJ1-5; 10 bases agree with TRBD1. CDR3 size: 15 residues. The V gene's germline CDR1 is MNHNS and CDR2 SASEGT. V shed 3 bases and J 3 bases; nucleotides not matched to a gene: 2.

The CDR3 spells CASSLASGNNEQFF. The CDR3 nucleotides are TGCGCCAGCAGCTTGGCTAGCGGGAACAATGAGCAGTTCTTC. The chain joins TRBV5-1 to TRBJ2-1, with 9 bases that match TRBD2. The CDR3 spans 14 residues. J was trimmed by 5 bases and V by 0 bases; bases with no gene match: 0. The V gene's germline CDR1 is SGHRS and CDR2 YFSETQ.

The V and J genes are TRBV11-3 and TRBJ2-3, with 8 bases matching TRBD1. Germline values: CDR1 SGHNT, CDR2 YENEEA. The CDR3 is 16 amino acids. The junction had 8 bases not matched to a gene; V was cut back by 3 bases and J by 3 bases. CDR3 residues: CASSLAAGGSTDTQYF. The DNA for the CDR3 is TGTGCCAGCAGCTTGGCAGCAGGGGGCTCGACAGATACGCAGTATTTT.

This chain connects TRBV11-2 to TRBJ1-5; 7 bases map to TRBD1. Trimming removed 5 bases from V and 1 base from J; junction bases left unmatched: 2. CDR1 is SGHAT, CDR2 FQNNGV, per germline. CDR3 length: 14 amino acids. The CDR3 here is CASSTDRSNQPQHF. CDR3 DNA: TGTGCCAGCAGCACGGACAGGAGCAATCAGCCCCAGCATTTT.